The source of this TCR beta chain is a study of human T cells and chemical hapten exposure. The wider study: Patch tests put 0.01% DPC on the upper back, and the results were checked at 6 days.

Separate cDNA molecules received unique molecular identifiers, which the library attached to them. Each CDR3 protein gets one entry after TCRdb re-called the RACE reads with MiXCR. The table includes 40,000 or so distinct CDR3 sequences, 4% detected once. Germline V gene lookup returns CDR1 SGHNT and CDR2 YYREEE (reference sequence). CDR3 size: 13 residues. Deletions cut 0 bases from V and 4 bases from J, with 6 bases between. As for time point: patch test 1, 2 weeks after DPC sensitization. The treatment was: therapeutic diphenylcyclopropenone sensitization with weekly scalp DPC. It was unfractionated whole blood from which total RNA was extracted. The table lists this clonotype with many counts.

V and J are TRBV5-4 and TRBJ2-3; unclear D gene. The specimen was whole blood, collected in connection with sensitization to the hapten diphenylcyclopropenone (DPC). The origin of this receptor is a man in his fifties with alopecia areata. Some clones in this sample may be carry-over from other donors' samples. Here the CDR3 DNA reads TGTGCCAGCAGCTTGGTCAGCTCAGATACGCAGTATTTT. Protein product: CASSLVSSDTQYF.